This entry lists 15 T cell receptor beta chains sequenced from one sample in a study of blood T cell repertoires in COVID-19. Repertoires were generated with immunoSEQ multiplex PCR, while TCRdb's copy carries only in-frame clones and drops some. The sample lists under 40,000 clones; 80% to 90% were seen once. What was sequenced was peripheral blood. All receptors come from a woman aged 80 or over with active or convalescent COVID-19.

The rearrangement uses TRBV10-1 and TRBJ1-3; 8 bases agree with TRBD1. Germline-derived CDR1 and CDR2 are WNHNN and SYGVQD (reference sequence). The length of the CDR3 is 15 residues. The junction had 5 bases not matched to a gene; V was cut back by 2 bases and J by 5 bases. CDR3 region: CASSEDRGRRNTIYF. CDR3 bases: TGCGCCAGCAGTGAGGACAGGGGTCGAAGAAACACCATATATTTT.

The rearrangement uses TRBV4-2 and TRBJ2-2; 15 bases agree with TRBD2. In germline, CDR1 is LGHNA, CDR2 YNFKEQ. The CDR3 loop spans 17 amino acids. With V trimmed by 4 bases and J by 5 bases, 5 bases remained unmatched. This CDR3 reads CASSRTSGGAWTGELFF. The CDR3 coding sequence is TGTGCCAGCAGCCGGACTAGCGGGGGGGCGTGGACCGGGGAGCTGTTTTTT.

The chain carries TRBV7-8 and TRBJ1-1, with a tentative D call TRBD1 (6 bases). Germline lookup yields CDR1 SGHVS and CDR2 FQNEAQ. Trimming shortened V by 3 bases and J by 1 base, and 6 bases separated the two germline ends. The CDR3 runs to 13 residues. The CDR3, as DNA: TGTGCCAGCAGCTTGGGACAGAACACTGAAGCTTTCTTT. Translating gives CASSLGQNTEAFF.

The CDR3 protein is CASSLGLLLTVMNTEAFF. CDR3 sequence (DNA): TGCGCCAGCAGCTTGGGCTTACTTCTAACAGTCATGAACACTGAAGCTTTCTTT. The chain has TRBV5-1 and TRBJ1-1; D remains ambiguous. Trimming took off 0 bases at V and 0 bases at J, with 18 bases between the two ends. The CDR3 extends over 18 amino acids. Per the germline V gene, CDR1 is SGHRS and CDR2 is YFSETQ. Full variable domain (remainder filled in from reference TRBV5-1 and TRBJ1-1): KAGVTQTPRYLIKTRGQQVTLSCSPISGHRSVSWYQQTPGQGLQFLFEYFSETQRNKGNFPGRFSGRQFSNSRSEMNVSTLELGDSALYLCASSLGLLLTVMNTEAFFGQGTRLTVV.

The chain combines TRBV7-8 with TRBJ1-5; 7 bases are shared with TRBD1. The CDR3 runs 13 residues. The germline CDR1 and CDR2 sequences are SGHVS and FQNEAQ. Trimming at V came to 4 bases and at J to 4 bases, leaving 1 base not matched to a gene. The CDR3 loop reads CASSSTGNQPQHF. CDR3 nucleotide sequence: TGTGCCAGCAGCTCGACAGGGAATCAGCCCCAGCATTTT.

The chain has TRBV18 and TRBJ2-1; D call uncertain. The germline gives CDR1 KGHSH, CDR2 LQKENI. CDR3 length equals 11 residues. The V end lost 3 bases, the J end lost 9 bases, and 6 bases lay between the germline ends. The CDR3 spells CASSPQIEQFF. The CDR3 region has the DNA TGTGCCAGCTCACCCCAGATTGAGCAGTTCTTC.

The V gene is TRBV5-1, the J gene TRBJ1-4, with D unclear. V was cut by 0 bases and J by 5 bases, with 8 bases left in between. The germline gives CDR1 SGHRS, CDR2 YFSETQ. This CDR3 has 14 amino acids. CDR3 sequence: CASSLGSGNEKLFF. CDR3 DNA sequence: TGCGCCAGCAGCTTGGGCTCCGGGAATGAAAAACTGTTTTTT.

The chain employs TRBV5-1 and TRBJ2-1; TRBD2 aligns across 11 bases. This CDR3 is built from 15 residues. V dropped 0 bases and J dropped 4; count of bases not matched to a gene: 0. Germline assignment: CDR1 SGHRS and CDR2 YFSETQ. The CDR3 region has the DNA TGCGCCAGCAGCTTGGTAGCGGGGGGGTACAATGAGCAGTTCTTC. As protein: CASSLVAGGYNEQFF.

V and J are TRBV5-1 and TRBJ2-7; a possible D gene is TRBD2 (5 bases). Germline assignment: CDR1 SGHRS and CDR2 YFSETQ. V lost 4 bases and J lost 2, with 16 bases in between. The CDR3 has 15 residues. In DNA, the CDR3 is TGCGCCAGCAGCCCTGGGCTCGGACTTACCTACGAGCAGTACTTC. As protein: CASSPGLGLTYEQYF.

The CDR3 sequence: CASSRDSPEGYTF. The CDR3 nucleotides read TGTGCCAGCAGTCGGGACAGCCCAGAAGGCTACACCTTC. The V call is TRBV12-3 or TRBV12-4, the J call TRBJ1-2, with 7 bases aligning to TRBD1. The CDR3 contains 13 residues. After removal of 5 bases from V and 8 bases from J, the junction contained 8 bases not matched to a gene.

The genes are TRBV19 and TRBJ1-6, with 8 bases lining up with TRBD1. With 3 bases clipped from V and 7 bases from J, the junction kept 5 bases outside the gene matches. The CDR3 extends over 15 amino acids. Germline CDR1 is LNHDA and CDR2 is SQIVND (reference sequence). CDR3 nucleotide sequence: TGTGCCAGTAGTATTCAGGGGGCGGAAAATTCACCCCTCCACTTT. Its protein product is CASSIQGAENSPLHF. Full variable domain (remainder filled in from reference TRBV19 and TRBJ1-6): DGGITQSPKYLFRKEGQNVTLSCEQNLNHDAMYWYRQDPGQGLRLIYYSQIVNDFQKGDIAEGYSVSREKKESFPLTVTSAQKNPTAFYLCASSIQGAENSPLHFGNGTRLTVT.

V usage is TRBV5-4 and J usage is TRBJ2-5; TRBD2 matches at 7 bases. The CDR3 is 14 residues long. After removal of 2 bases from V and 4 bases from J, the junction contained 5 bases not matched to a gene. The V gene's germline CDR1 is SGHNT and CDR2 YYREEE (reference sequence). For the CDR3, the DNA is TGTGCCAGCAGCTTACGGGACTACTCAGAGACCCAGTACTTC. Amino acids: CASSLRDYSETQYF.

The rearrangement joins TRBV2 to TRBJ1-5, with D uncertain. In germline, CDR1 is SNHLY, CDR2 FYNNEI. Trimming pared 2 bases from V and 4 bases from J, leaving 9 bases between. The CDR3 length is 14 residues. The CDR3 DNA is TGTGCCAGCAGTGAAAATCCGAGGAATCAGCCCCAGCATTTT. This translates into CASSENPRNQPQHF. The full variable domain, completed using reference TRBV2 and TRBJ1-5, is EPEVTQTPSHQVTQMGQEVILRCVPISNHLYFYWYRQILGQKVEFLVSFYNNEISEKSEIFDDQFSVERPDGSNFTLKIRSTKLEDSAMYFCASSENPRNQPQHFGDGTRLSIL.

The CDR3 sequence: CASGLTGFDEQYF. The CDR3 region has the DNA TGTGCTAGTGGTTTAACGGGGTTTGACGAGCAGTACTTC. The chain is built from TRBV12-5 and TRBJ2-7; TRBD2 is a possible D gene (5 bases). The CDR3 contains 13 residues. The V gene's germline CDR1 is LGHNT and CDR2 FRNRAP. V was shortened by 3 bases and J by 5 bases, with 11 bases between the two germline ends.

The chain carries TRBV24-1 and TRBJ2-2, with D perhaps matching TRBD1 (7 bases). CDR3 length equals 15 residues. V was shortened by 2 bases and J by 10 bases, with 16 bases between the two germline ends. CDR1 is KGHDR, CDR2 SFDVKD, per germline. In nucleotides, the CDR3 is TGTGCCACCAGTGATTGGAAGGGGGCGGGACAGGAGCTGTTTTTT. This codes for CATSDWKGAGQELFF.